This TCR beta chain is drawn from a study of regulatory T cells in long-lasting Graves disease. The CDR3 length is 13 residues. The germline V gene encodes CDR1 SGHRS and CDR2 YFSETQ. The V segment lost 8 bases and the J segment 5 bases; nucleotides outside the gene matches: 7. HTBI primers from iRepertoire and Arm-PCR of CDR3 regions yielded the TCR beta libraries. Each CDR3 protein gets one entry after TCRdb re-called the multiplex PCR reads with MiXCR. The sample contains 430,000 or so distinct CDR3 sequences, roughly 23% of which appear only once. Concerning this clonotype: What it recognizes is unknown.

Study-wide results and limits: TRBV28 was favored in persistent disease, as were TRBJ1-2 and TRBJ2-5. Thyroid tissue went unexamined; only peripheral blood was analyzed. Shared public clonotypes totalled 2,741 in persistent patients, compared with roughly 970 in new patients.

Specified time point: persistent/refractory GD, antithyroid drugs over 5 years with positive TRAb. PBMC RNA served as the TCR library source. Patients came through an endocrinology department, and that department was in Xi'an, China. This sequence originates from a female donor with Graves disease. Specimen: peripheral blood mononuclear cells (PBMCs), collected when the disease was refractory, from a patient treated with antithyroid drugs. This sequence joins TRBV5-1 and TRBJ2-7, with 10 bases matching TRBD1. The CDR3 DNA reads TGCGCCAGTCGGACAGGGGGAAAAAACGAGCAGTACTTC. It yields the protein CASRTGGKNEQYF. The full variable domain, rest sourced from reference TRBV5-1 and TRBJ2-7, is KAGVTQTPRYLIKTRGQQVTLSCSPISGHRSVSWYQQTPGQGLQFLFEYFSETQRNKGNFPGRFSGRQFSNSRSEMNVSTLELGDSALYLCASRTGGKNEQYFGPGTRLTVT.